The 16 T cell receptor beta chains below all came from one sample that was sequenced in a study of T cell responses to AZD1222 COVID-19 vaccine. Sequenced by immunoSEQ multiplex PCR; TCRdb stores in-frame clones only, minus some. The repertoire holds 100,000 to 120,000 clones, with 92% as singletons. The starting material was peripheral blood, obtained on day 0 of AZD1222 vaccination. The receptors shown here come from an adult in good health.

This clone was counted a single time. The chain recombines TRBV28 with TRBJ2-1; 13 bases agree with TRBD2. Losses at the gene ends were 6 bases for V and 8 bases for J; bases not matched to a gene: 7. Germline V gives CDR1 MDHEN, CDR2 SYDVKM. This CDR3 region has 15 residues. The CDR3 loop reads CASSLLAGGPHEQFF. For the CDR3, the DNA is TGTGCCAGCAGCCTACTAGCGGGGGGGCCTCATGAGCAGTTCTTC.

V and J are TRBV19 and TRBJ1-5; D is unresolved. The CDR3 runs to 12 residues. CDR1 is LNHDA, CDR2 SQIVND, per germline (reference sequence). Trimming cost V 5 bases and J 0 bases, with 2 bases left between them. The CDR3 DNA is TGTGCCAGTAGTTATAGCAATCAGCCCCAGCATTTT. Its translation is CASSYSNQPQHF.

The DNA of the CDR3 is TGTGCCAGCAGTTTCCCTTCTGCCATCAACTCTTATGGGGGCTATGGCTACACCTTC. Translated, it gives CASSFPSAINSYGGYGYTF. The V gene is TRBV28, the J gene TRBJ1-2, with a weak D call TRBD1 (5 bases). CDR3 length equals 19 residues. Germline V gene sequence: CDR1 MDHEN, CDR2 SYDVKM. Trimming shortened V by 3 bases and J by 4 bases, and 27 bases separated the two germline ends.

The chain joins TRBV7-2 to TRBJ2-7; no clear D gene. This CDR3 has 13 amino acids. V was pared by 5 bases and J by 3 bases, with 11 bases between. CDR1 and CDR2 (germline): SGHTA, FQGNSA. CDR3 coding DNA: TGTGCCAGCAGCCGCAGTAAAGGCTACGAGCAGTACTTC. This gives the protein CASSRSKGYEQYF. The complete variable domain, with remaining parts taken from reference TRBV7-2 and TRBJ2-7, reads GAGVSQSPSNKVTEKGKDVELRCDPISGHTALYWYRQSLGQGLEFLIYFQGNSAPDKSGLPSDRFSAERTGGSVSTLTIQRTQQEDSAVYLCASSRSKGYEQYFGPGTRLTVT.

The table lists this clone with a count of one. The rearrangement links TRBV3-1 (or the pseudogene TRBV3-2) to TRBJ2-3; 8 bases agree with TRBD2. There are 16 residues in the CDR3. The germline V gene has CDR1 LGHDT and CDR2 YNNKEL (reference sequence). The junction had 6 bases not matched to a gene; V was cut back by 4 bases and J by 0 bases. The CDR3 here is CASSPGTGGSTDTQYF. The CDR3 nucleotides read TGTGCCAGCAGCCCTGGGACGGGGGGGAGCACAGATACGCAGTATTTT.

The chain links TRBV24-1 to TRBJ2-1; TRBD1 matches at 7 bases. The CDR3 runs 14 residues. Germline V gene sequence: CDR1 KGHDR, CDR2 SFDVKD. V gave up 1 base and J gave up 9 bases; unmatched junction bases: 5. This chain's CDR3 is CATSDLMGTAEQFF. Here the CDR3 DNA reads TGTGCCACCAGTGATTTAATGGGGACAGCTGAGCAGTTCTTC.

The chain recombines TRBV5-5 with TRBJ1-2; 7 nucleotides agree with TRBD1. The germline CDR1 and CDR2 sequences are SGHKS and YYEKEE (reference sequence). The trim removed 7 bases at V and 4 bases at J, leaving 10 bases unmatched. The CDR3 is 14 amino acids. The CDR3 DNA is TGTGCCAGCGGGATTCAGGGGGTCTCCTATGGCTACACCTTC. It specifies CASGIQGVSYGYTF.

V gene TRBV5-4 combines with J gene TRBJ2-7; 7 nucleotides align to TRBD1. The germline V gene encodes CDR1 SGHNT and CDR2 YYREEE (reference sequence). Trimming cost V 1 base and J 3 bases; bases outside gene matches: 1. CDR3 length: 13 residues. The CDR3 nucleotides read TGTGCCAGCAGCTTGTCAGGGGGCTACGAGCAGTACTTC. This sequence encodes CASSLSGGYEQYF.

This clone appeared a single time. This rearrangement joins TRBV11-2 to TRBJ2-7; D remains ambiguous. The CDR3 has 13 amino acids. CDR1 SGHAT and CDR2 FQNNGV come from the germline V gene. Trimming took off 2 bases at V and 6 bases at J, with 11 bases between the two ends. The CDR3 is CASSLPDGAEQYF. CDR3 nucleotide sequence: TGTGCCAGCAGCTTACCGGACGGTGCCGAGCAGTACTTC. Full variable domain (rest looked up from reference TRBV11-2 and TRBJ2-7): EAGVAQSPRYKIIEKRQSVAFWCNPISGHATLYWYQQILGQGPKLLIQFQNNGVVDDSQLPKDRFSAERLKGVDSTLKIQPAKLEDSAVYLCASSLPDGAEQYFGPGTRLTVT.

In the case of this clone: Germline and junction disagree at one end, which may indicate a read error. The V and J genes are TRBV27 and TRBJ2-7, with D perhaps matching TRBD2 (5 bases). CDR1 is MNHEY and CDR2 is SMNVEV in the germline V gene (reference sequence). CDR3 length: 14 amino acids. The CDR3 DNA sequence: TGTGCCAGCACCCCCCATGGAGGACCCTACGAACAGTACTTC. It translates to CASTPHGGPYEQYF.

The J gene is TRBJ1-6, the V gene TRBV2, with 9 bases aligning to TRBD1. The germline CDR1 and CDR2 sequences are SNHLY and FYNNEI. V lost 6 bases to trimming and J lost 7 bases; unmatched junction nucleotides: 7. The CDR3 runs to 15 residues. The CDR3: CASRPRTGDNSPLHF. In nucleotides, the CDR3 is TGTGCCAGCAGACCCAGGACAGGGGACAATTCACCCCTCCACTTT.

The chain links TRBV28 to TRBJ1-1; D uncertain. There are 13 residues in the CDR3. Trimming removed 5 bases at V and 8 bases at J, with 15 bases between. The germline V gene encodes CDR1 MDHEN and CDR2 SYDVKM. The CDR3 spells CASSPRTKTEAFF. The CDR3 nucleotides read TGTGCCAGCAGTCCCAGGACGAAGACCGAAGCTTTCTTT.

This sequence joins TRBV3-1 (or the pseudogene TRBV3-2) and TRBJ1-3; TRBD1 might be the D (5 bases). Per the germline V gene, CDR1 is LGHDT and CDR2 is YNNKEL (reference sequence). Trimming took off 1 base at V and 4 bases at J, with 11 bases between the two ends. This CDR3 spans 15 amino acids. Written as DNA, the CDR3 is TGTGCCAGCAGCCAAGGGGCAGGGCTAGGAAACACCATATATTTT. It yields the protein CASSQGAGLGNTIYF.

The chain recombines TRBV5-1 with TRBJ1-4; 7 bases line up with TRBD1. This CDR3 is built from 14 residues. Trimming took 3 bases from V and 3 from J; bases not matched to a gene: 2. CDR1 is SGHRS, CDR2 YFSETQ, per germline. CDR3 sequence: CASSWDSPNEKLFF. In DNA form, the CDR3 reads TGCGCCAGCAGCTGGGACAGCCCTAATGAAAAACTGTTTTTT.

V is TRBV7-2 and J is TRBJ1-3; TRBD1 agrees at 7 bases. Germline loops: CDR1 SGHTA, CDR2 FQGNSA. Trimming cost V 5 bases and J 9 bases; bases outside gene matches: 4. The length of the CDR3 is 12 residues. The CDR3 bases are TGTGCCAGCAGCGCCTCAGGGGGCACCATATATTTT. Translating it yields CASSASGGTIYF.

The chain couples TRBV5-4 to TRBJ2-5; D call uncertain. CDR3 length: 12 residues. Trimming took off 2 bases at V and 5 bases at J, with 7 bases between the two ends. Germline V CDR1 and CDR2: SGHNT, YYREEE (reference sequence). The CDR3: CASSFQGETQYF. The CDR3 DNA reads TGTGCCAGCAGCTTCCAAGGGGAGACCCAGTACTTC.